This T cell receptor (beta chain) was observed in a study of shared clonotypes between healthy human individuals. Clones were sequenced by immunoSEQ multiplex PCR, and TCRdb holds only the in-frame ones, with some missing. The sample yields about 380,000 clones, approximately 96% seen once. The sample comprised memory CD8+ T cells sorted from blood. Subset of the sample: CD45RO+ cells pooled with CCR7-negative TemRA cells. This TCR derives from a man aged 25-45 years in good health.

CDR3 DNA sequence: TGTGCCAGCAGCTTCCAGGGACCAGATACGCAGTATTTT. Its protein product is CASSFQGPDTQYF. The V and J genes are TRBV7-9 and TRBJ2-3, with D perhaps assigned TRBD1 or TRBD2 (5 bases each). The V gene's germline CDR1 is SEHNR and CDR2 FQNEAQ (reference sequence). Trimming stripped 3 bases from V and 4 bases from J, with 8 bases between. The CDR3 is made up of 13 amino acids.